The 10 T cell receptor beta chains below were found in one sample sequenced in a study of blood T cell repertoires in COVID-19. The protocol was immunoSEQ multiplex PCR, while the TCRdb copy is restricted to in-frame clones and leaves out a portion. In the table there are roughly 330,000 clones, about nine tenths of which are singletons. The sequenced sample was PBMCs or T cells enriched from blood (not recorded which). Receptors originate from a woman aged 18-30 years who had recovered from COVID-19.

A word on this clone: Other DNA variants within this sample encode the same CDR3. The rearrangement uses TRBV30 and TRBJ1-1, with D perhaps matching TRBD1 (5 bases). The CDR3 contains 12 residues. Trimming left V 3 bases short and J 5 bases short, with 10 bases between. Germline values: CDR1 GTSNPN, CDR2 SVGIG (reference sequence). The CDR3 sequence: CAWRRGGTEAFF. DNA for the CDR3: TGTGCCTGGAGACGGGGGGGTACTGAAGCTTTCTTT.

The chain recombines TRBV28 with TRBJ1-4; D unresolved. CDR3 length equals 14 residues. Trimming took 1 base from V and 4 from J, leaving 7 bases between them. Germline V gene lookup returns CDR1 MDHEN and CDR2 SYDVKM. CDR3 nucleotides: TGTGCCAGCAGTTTATTTTCGGTTAATGAAAAACTGTTTTTT. As protein: CASSLFSVNEKLFF.

V gene TRBV15 combines with J gene TRBJ2-7; maybe TRBD1 (5 bases). The germline V and J ends were trimmed by 1 base and 3 bases, with 16 bases remaining between them. In germline, CDR1 is LNHNV, CDR2 YYDKDF (reference sequence). There are 16 residues in the CDR3. CDR3 in DNA: TGTGCCACCAGCAGAGCACAGGACCCAACCCACTACGAGCAGTACTTC. This gives the protein CATSRAQDPTHYEQYF.

This sequence joins TRBV10-1 and TRBJ1-6; D perhaps matches TRBD1 (6 bases). Per germline, CDR1 WNHNN and CDR2 SYGVQD (reference sequence). Trimming took 0 bases from V and 8 from J, leaving 8 bases between them. This CDR3 region has 14 residues. The CDR3 region has the DNA TGCGCCAGCAGTGAGTCCAACAGGGATTCACCCCTCCACTTT. Translating gives CASSESNRDSPLHF.

This clone was detected once. The rearrangement links TRBV19 to TRBJ2-5; 10 bases are a match to TRBD2. The germline V gene encodes CDR1 LNHDA and CDR2 SQIVND (reference sequence). The CDR3 extends over 15 amino acids. With 5 bases clipped from V and 5 bases from J, the junction kept 8 bases outside the gene matches. The CDR3 here is CASSVGPGLAETQYF. In DNA, the CDR3 is TGTGCCAGTAGTGTGGGCCCGGGACTAGCGGAGACCCAGTACTTC.

This clone was recorded once. The sample has other DNA sequences that encode this CDR3 too. CDR3 sequence: CASSLGTGGYEQYF. In nucleotides, the CDR3 is TGCGCCAGCAGCTTGGGGACAGGGGGCTACGAGCAGTACTTC. V is TRBV5-1 and J is TRBJ2-7; 10 positions agree with TRBD1. Trimming cost V 0 bases and J 3 bases; bases outside gene matches: 0. The CDR3 has 14 amino acids. The germline V gene encodes CDR1 SGHRS and CDR2 YFSETQ.

The rearrangement joins TRBV7-6 to TRBJ1-1, with unresolved D. Per the germline V gene, CDR1 is SGHVS and CDR2 is FNYEAQ. This CDR3 contains 15 residues. Trimming cost V 1 base and J 1 base, with 10 bases left between them. The CDR3 DNA follows: TGTGCCAGCAGCTTAGTGACCGCAGGGAACACTGAAGCTTTCTTT. It specifies CASSLVTAGNTEAFF. The complete variable domain, with remaining parts taken from reference TRBV7-6 and TRBJ1-1, reads GAGVSQSPRYKVTKRGQDVALRCDPISGHVSLYWYRQALGQGPEFLTYFNYEAQQDKSGLPNDRFSAERPEGSISTLTIQRTEQRDSAMYRCASSLVTAGNTEAFFGQGTRLTVV.

The chain recombines TRBV10-3 with TRBJ2-6; maybe TRBD1 (8 bases). V gave up 7 bases and J gave up 1 base, with 23 bases separating them. From germline, CDR1 is ENHRY and CDR2 SYGVKD. CDR3 length: 19 amino acids. This chain's CDR3 is CAINGFGQGGASGANVLTF. The CDR3 bases are TGTGCCATCAACGGGTTTGGACAGGGAGGGGCGTCTGGGGCCAACGTCCTGACTTTC.

This clone was seen once. The CDR3 DNA sequence: TGTGCCAGCAGCCCGCAAGGACAGGGATACGACTATAGCGGCTACACCTTC. This translates into CASSPQGQGYDYSGYTF. This chain connects TRBV4-2 to TRBJ1-2; 8 bases are a match to TRBD1. CDR1 and CDR2 (germline): LGHNA, YNFKEQ. This CDR3 spans 17 amino acids. Trimming cost V 4 bases and J 8 bases; bases outside gene matches: 18.

The chain is built from TRBV19 and TRBJ1-5; D unclear. V dropped 5 bases and J dropped 2 bases, with 13 bases sitting between them. Germline lookup yields CDR1 LNHDA and CDR2 SQIVND (reference sequence). CDR3 length: 15 amino acids. The CDR3 nucleotides read TGTGCCAGTAGTTGGGATTTAGCGGGCAATCAGCCCCAGCATTTT. Encoded protein: CASSWDLAGNQPQHF.